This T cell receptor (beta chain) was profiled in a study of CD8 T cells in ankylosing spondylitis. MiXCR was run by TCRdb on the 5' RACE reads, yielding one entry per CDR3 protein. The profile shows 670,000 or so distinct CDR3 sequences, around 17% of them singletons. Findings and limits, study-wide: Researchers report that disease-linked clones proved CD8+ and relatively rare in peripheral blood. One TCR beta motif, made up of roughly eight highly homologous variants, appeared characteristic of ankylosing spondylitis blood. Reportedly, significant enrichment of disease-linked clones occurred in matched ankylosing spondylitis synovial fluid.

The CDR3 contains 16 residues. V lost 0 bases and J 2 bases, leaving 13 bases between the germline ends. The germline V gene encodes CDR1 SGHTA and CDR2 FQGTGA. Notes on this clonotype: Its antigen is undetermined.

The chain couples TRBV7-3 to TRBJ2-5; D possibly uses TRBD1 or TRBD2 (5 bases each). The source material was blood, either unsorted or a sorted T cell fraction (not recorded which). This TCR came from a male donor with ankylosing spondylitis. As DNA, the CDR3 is TGTGCCAGCAGCTTAACCCCCGGGGCCCCTCAAGAGACCCAGTACTTC. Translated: CASSLTPGAPQETQYF.